This T cell receptor (beta chain) originates from a study of blood T cells in healthy people across ages (dated by TCRdb to the mid-2010s). With respect to the entire study: Template switching captured roughly one uniquely barcoded TCR beta cDNA molecule per two T cells in model experiments. Donors were grouped into four age groups: young (average 16 years), middle-aged (39), aged (about 59) and long-lived (around 80). Two additional independent replicas of 1 million unique cDNA reads from the same blood draw were analyzed for two donors (one aged 18 to 29 and one aged 80 or older). To avoid experimental bias, donors of different ages were randomly spread across the sequencing lanes. To track age-related changes in TCR beta repertoire diversity, the study relied on deep sequencing normalized with unique cDNA molecular identifiers. Overall results and qualifications from the work: Estimates of total diversity based on one million sequenced T cells were regarded as lower bounds and as underestimates. Compared with the aged group, more naive CD4+ T cells, fewer expanded clones and increased TCR diversity were shown by the long-lived group, suggesting age selection. Because profiling used bulk unsorted PBMCs, naive and antigen-experienced compartments could not be compared conclusively. Observed TCR beta diversity per million T cells fell roughly linearly with age, and a significant reduction was already apparent by age about 36. A strong correlation was found between observed TCR beta diversity and the percentage of naive T cells measured by flow cytometry. Because the CMV infection status of the donors was unknown, age-related changes in expanded clonotypes may potentially have been confounded.

Library preparation used 5' RACE. Instrument used: Illumina HiSeq 2500. A second about 7 to 11 cycle PCR used a sample-barcoded 5' primer and a J-beta primer mix. A template-switch 5' adaptor carrying 12 random nucleotides introduced a unique molecular identifier onto each TCR beta cDNA molecule. At least 2.5 million CDR3-containing paired-end reads were obtained from each sample. First-strand cDNA synthesis was performed from all RNA using the Mint cDNA synthesis kit, with priming by a TRBC-specific oligonucleotide. After uracil-DNA glycosylase treatment, a first 18-cycle PCR used universal primers M1SS and BC2_uni_R on all cDNA. From the authors' description of their analysis: Normalization of each sample was performed by random selection of 1 million high-quality reads, each carrying a distinct molecular identifier. Reads with shared molecular identifiers were discarded instead of being binned into consensus sequences. MiTCR, with a Q25 quality threshold and the strictest error-elimination algorithm, was used for CDR3 identification, clonotype clustering and error correction. A nonparametric unseen species model with Euler transformation was used to estimate a lower bound on total TCR beta diversity. TCRdb took the public reads, trimmed them with fastp at Q25, ran MiXCR for clone calling and kept in-frame beta chains. Identical CDR3 proteins give one entry, which carries the most common genes and DNA. These V and J calls rely on TCRdb rather than the paper's analysis. Counted in this sample were about 970,000 distinct CDR3 sequences; roughly 51% of them appeared once. The leading ten clones occupy over 20% of the sample.

This clonotype was found a few times. The target of this receptor is not known. Nothing much larger sits one base from this clone, and base qualities are not available. From a lookup of the germline V gene, CDR1 and CDR2 are SGHTA and FQGNSA. Deletion took 2 bases off V and 1 base off J, with a span of 11 bases between the germline ends. From the cysteine through the phenylalanine, the CDR3 covers 15 amino acids. The only DNA kept is the CDR3, 45 bases in frame from the first base. Donors were about 36 systemically healthy Caucasian individuals from Russia aged roughly 6 to 90 years. Each donor gave 8.5 to 10 milliliters of peripheral blood, collected into EDTA-treated Vacutainer tubes. Ficoll-Paque density-gradient centrifugation was used to isolate PBMCs, with at least 6 million per sample. Total RNA, at least 6 micrograms per sample, was extracted from PBMCs with Trizol reagent. Naive CD45RAhigh/CD27high T cell percentages were measured by flow cytometry on a PBMC aliquot from every donor.

Material for sequencing was blood. This clonotype originated in a woman aged 60 to 75 in good health. The chain was built from TRBV7-2 and TRBJ2-5; the D gene cannot be resolved beyond TRBD1 or TRBD2, each matching 5 bases. The DNA sequence reads TGTGCCAGCAGCTTAAACGGGACCCCCCAAGAGACCCAGTACTTC. It translates as CASSLNGTPQETQYF.